A single sample gave rise to the 3 T cell receptor beta chains below, sequenced in a study of OX40 agonist ivuxolimab in advanced cancers. The data were produced by immunoSEQ multiplex PCR, yet TCRdb's version contains in-frame clones alone and is incomplete. Altogether tens of thousands of clones are present, about 89% being singletons, with the ten largest covering 8.4%. The specimen comprised CD4+ or CD8+ T cells sorted from blood, sampled in a trial of the OX40 agonist ivuxolimab. The receptors were sampled from an adult with an advanced solid tumor such as melanoma, head and neck, liver or kidney cancer.

This rearrangement joins TRBV7-6 to TRBJ2-3; D gene unclear. The V end lost 2 bases, the J end lost 6 bases, and 12 bases lay between the germline ends. CDR1 and CDR2 (germline): SGHVS, FNYEAQ. The CDR3 loop spans 14 amino acids. The CDR3 protein is CASSLYAGPDTQYF. The CDR3 nucleotides read TGTGCCAGCAGCTTATACGCAGGTCCTGATACGCAGTATTTT. The full variable domain, rest sourced from reference TRBV7-6 and TRBJ2-3, is GAGVSQSPRYKVTKRGQDVALRCDPISGHVSLYWYRQALGQGPEFLTYFNYEAQQDKSGLPNDRFSAERPEGSISTLTIQRTEQRDSAMYRCASSLYAGPDTQYFGPGTRLTVL.

The genes are TRBV4-3 and TRBJ2-1; 10 bases match TRBD2. Germline CDR1 is LGHNA and CDR2 is YSLEER. This CDR3 contains 18 residues. Trimming cost V 1 base and J 4 bases; bases outside gene matches: 10. For the CDR3, the DNA is TGCGCCAGCAGCCAAGTTTATGTGGGTAGCGGGAGGTACAATGAGCAGTTCTTC. Its protein product is CASSQVYVGSGRYNEQFF.

V and J are TRBV28 and TRBJ2-1; TRBD1 or TRBD2 may be the D gene (5 bases each). Trimming left V 3 bases short and J 4 bases short, with 16 bases between. The CDR3 contains 16 residues. Germline values: CDR1 MDHEN, CDR2 SYDVKM. CDR3 nucleotides: TGTGCCAGCAGTTTCTTACTCCAGGGACGGTACAATGAGCAGTTCTTC. It codes for CASSFLLQGRYNEQFF. Using reference TRBV28 and TRBJ2-1 for the parts outside the CDR3, the full variable domain is DVKVTQSSRYLVKRTGEKVFLECVQDMDHENMFWYRQDPGLGLRLIYFSYDVKMKEKGDIPEGYSVSREKKERFSLILESASTNQTSMYLCASSFLLQGRYNEQFFGPGTRLTVL.